This record concerns one T cell receptor (beta chain) sequence. The antigen is undetermined. This PCR relied on a set of 60 Vbeta primers and 13 Jbeta primers. The assay was immunoSEQ multiplex PCR, and TCRdb's table has in-frame clones only and misses some. The data contain about 59,000 clones, roughly four fifths of them singletons. The study sampled nominally healthy donors, though unrecorded immune exposures were likely. The data originate from a study of cytomegalovirus exposure and HLA in healthy donors. Germline values: CDR1 SNHLY, CDR2 FYNNEI. This CDR3 comprises 12 residues. The trim removed 7 bases at V and 8 bases at J, leaving 4 bases unmatched. Broader study findings: Being indistinguishable, some V segments were excluded, TRBV6-2 and TRBV6-3 among them.

This receptor was obtained from a human donor in good health. The chain links TRBV2 to TRBJ1-2, with TRBD1 identical over 10 bases. Sequenced sample: PBMCs. The CDR3 DNA sequence: TGTGCCAGCACCGGGACAGGGGAAGGCTACACCTTC. Translated, it gives CASTGTGEGYTF.